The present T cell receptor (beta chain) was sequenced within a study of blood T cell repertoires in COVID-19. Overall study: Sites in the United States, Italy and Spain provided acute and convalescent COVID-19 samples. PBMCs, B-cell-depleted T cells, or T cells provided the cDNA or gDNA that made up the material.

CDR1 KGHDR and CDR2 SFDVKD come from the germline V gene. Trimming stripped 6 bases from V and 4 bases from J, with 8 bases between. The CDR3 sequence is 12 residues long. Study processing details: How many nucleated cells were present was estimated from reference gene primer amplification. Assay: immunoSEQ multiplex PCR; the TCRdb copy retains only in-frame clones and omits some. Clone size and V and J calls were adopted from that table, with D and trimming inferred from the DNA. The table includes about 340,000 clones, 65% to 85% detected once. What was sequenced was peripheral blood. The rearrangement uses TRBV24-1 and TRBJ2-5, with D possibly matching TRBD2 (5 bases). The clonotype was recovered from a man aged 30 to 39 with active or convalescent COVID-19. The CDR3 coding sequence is TGTGCCACCAGTCTGAGCGGAGAGACCCAGTACTTC. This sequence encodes CATSLSGETQYF.